These T cell receptor beta chains were read from a single sample in a study of T cells after yellow fever vaccination. TCRdb fed the 5' RACE reads into MiXCR, producing one record per CDR3 protein. The profile covers roughly 300,000 distinct CDR3 sequences, with about 6.6% appearing a single time and 15% to 20% taken by the ten largest. The material sequenced was PBMCs, taken about 49 days after the first yellow fever vaccination. The receptors were gathered from a man in his late teens or twenties who received the YFV17D yellow fever vaccine. Each CDR3 is given with its conserved first and last residue. D genes are given only for firm matches. For some rows the clone size is stated as once, few or many, or as a class when expanded; others skip it.

d_gene: TRBD1
v_gene: TRBV20-1
abundance: many
j_gene: TRBJ1-4
CDR3nt: TGCAGTGCTAGATACAGGGGGCGGTATGAAAAACTGTTTTTT
CDR3aa: CSARYRGRYEKLFF

d_gene: NA
v_gene: TRBV27
abundance: few
j_gene: TRBJ2-6
CDR3nt: TGTGCCAGCAGTTTCGGATTTTCTGGGGCCAACGTCCTGACTTTC
CDR3aa: CASSFGFSGANVLTF

d_gene: NA
v_gene: TRBV11-2
abundance: many
j_gene: TRBJ1-1
CDR3nt: TGTGCCAGCAGCTTGAACGGGGAGACTGAAGCTTTCTTT
CDR3aa: CASSLNGETEAFF

d_gene: TRBD2
v_gene: TRBV29-1
abundance: NA
j_gene: TRBJ2-3
CDR3nt: TGCAGCGTAGGGACTAGCGGATCGGGCACAGATACGCAGTATTTT
CDR3aa: CSVGTSGSGTDTQYF

d_gene: NA
v_gene: TRBV7-9
abundance: NA
j_gene: TRBJ1-3
CDR3nt: TGTGCCAGCAGCCCCCCCCTGGGGGCCTCTGGAAACACCATATATTTT
CDR3aa: CASSPPLGASGNTIYF

d_gene: NA
v_gene: TRBV24-1
abundance: many
j_gene: TRBJ1-2
CDR3nt: TGTGCCACCAGTGACCCGACAGTTAACTATGGCTACACCTTC
CDR3aa: CATSDPTVNYGYTF

d_gene: TRBD2
v_gene: TRBV5-1
abundance: NA
j_gene: TRBJ2-3
CDR3nt: TGCGCCAGCGGCTTGTCGTCAGCGGGGGCAGCAGATACGCAGTATTTT
CDR3aa: CASGLSSAGAADTQYF

d_gene: NA
v_gene: TRBV12-3/TRBV12-4
abundance: many
j_gene: TRBJ2-1
CDR3nt: TGTGCCAGCAGTTTACGAAGGGACGTGCAGTTCTTC
CDR3aa: CASSLRRDVQFF

d_gene: TRBD1
v_gene: TRBV2
abundance: few
j_gene: TRBJ1-6
CDR3nt: TGTGCCAGCCCATCCGGGACAGGGGTGAATTCACCCCTCCACTTT
CDR3aa: CASPSGTGVNSPLHF

d_gene: TRBD2
v_gene: TRBV12-3/TRBV12-4
abundance: many
j_gene: TRBJ2-1
CDR3nt: TGTGCCAGCACCTCCGGGAGGGGGGGTTACAATGAGCAGTTCTTC
CDR3aa: CASTSGRGGYNEQFF

d_gene: NA
v_gene: TRBV4-1
abundance: NA
j_gene: TRBJ2-5
CDR3nt: TGCGCCAGCAGCCAGGGCAGGCGGACGTACCAAGAGACCCAGTACTTC
CDR3aa: CASSQGRRTYQETQYF

d_gene: NA
v_gene: TRBV2
abundance: NA
j_gene: TRBJ1-2
CDR3nt: TGTGCCAGCACCGTTACGTCTGACTATGGCTACACCTTC
CDR3aa: CASTVTSDYGYTF

d_gene: NA
v_gene: TRBV27
abundance: NA
j_gene: TRBJ1-2
CDR3nt: TGTGCCAGCAGTAAGACCGGGCCCTATGGCTACACCTTC
CDR3aa: CASSKTGPYGYTF

d_gene: TRBD1
v_gene: TRBV7-9
abundance: many
j_gene: TRBJ1-1
CDR3nt: TGTGCCAGCCCAACCTGGGGACAGGGGTATACTGAAGCTTTCTTT
CDR3aa: CASPTWGQGYTEAFF

d_gene: NA
v_gene: TRBV6-6
abundance: few
j_gene: TRBJ1-4
CDR3nt: TGTGCCAGCAGAGCTGCAACTAATGAAAAACTGTTTTTT
CDR3aa: CASRAATNEKLFF

d_gene: NA
v_gene: TRBV12-3/TRBV12-4
abundance: few
j_gene: TRBJ2-1
CDR3nt: TGTGCCAGCAGTTTACGGTATGAGCAGTTCTTC
CDR3aa: CASSLRYEQFF

d_gene: NA
v_gene: TRBV6-5
abundance: few
j_gene: TRBJ2-2
CDR3nt: TGTGCCAGCAGTTACACCCAGGGTTCCGGGGAGCTGTTTTTT
CDR3aa: CASSYTQGSGELFF

d_gene: TRBD1
v_gene: TRBV29-1
abundance: few
j_gene: TRBJ1-1
CDR3nt: TGCAGCGCCCAAACGGACAGGGGAGTTGGTGCTTTCTTT
CDR3aa: CSAQTDRGVGAFF

d_gene: NA
v_gene: TRBV6-2/TRBV6-3
abundance: many
j_gene: TRBJ2-7
CDR3nt: TGTGCCAGCAGTTACATGAAGGGGCTGGGGACCTACGAGCAGTACTTC
CDR3aa: CASSYMKGLGTYEQYF

d_gene: TRBD1
v_gene: TRBV12-3/TRBV12-4
abundance: few
j_gene: TRBJ1-3
CDR3nt: TGTGCCAGCAGCCGATCGGGACAGGTTGGAAACACCATATATTTT
CDR3aa: CASSRSGQVGNTIYF

d_gene: NA
v_gene: TRBV7-2
abundance: NA
j_gene: TRBJ2-1
CDR3nt: TGTGCCAGCAGCCTTAGCGTTAGCTCCTACAATGAGCAGTTCTTC
CDR3aa: CASSLSVSSYNEQFF

d_gene: TRBD2
v_gene: TRBV24-1
abundance: few
j_gene: TRBJ2-1
CDR3nt: TGTGCCACCAGTGGTACTAGCGGGAACTACAATGAGCAGTTCTTC
CDR3aa: CATSGTSGNYNEQFF

d_gene: TRBD1
v_gene: TRBV27
abundance: NA
j_gene: TRBJ2-3
CDR3nt: TGTGCCAGCAGTTTCGGACAGGGTTGGGCGGGCGGCACAGATACGCAGTATTTT
CDR3aa: CASSFGQGWAGGTDTQYF

d_gene: TRBD1
v_gene: TRBV5-1
abundance: many
j_gene: TRBJ2-3
CDR3nt: TGCGCCAGCAGCTTAGGACAGGACACAGATACGCAGTATTTT
CDR3aa: CASSLGQDTDTQYF

d_gene: NA
v_gene: TRBV10-2
abundance: few
j_gene: TRBJ1-1
CDR3nt: TGCGCCAGCACTAAGCCAGAGAACACTGAAGCTTTCTTT
CDR3aa: CASTKPENTEAFF

d_gene: NA
v_gene: TRBV28
abundance: many
j_gene: TRBJ1-1
CDR3nt: TGTGCCAGCAGTATCCCCACTCCCGCTGAAGCTTTCTTT
CDR3aa: CASSIPTPAEAFF

d_gene: NA
v_gene: TRBV18
abundance: NA
j_gene: TRBJ2-7
CDR3nt: TGTGCCAGCTCCGCCGGGGGGCGGTTCTCCTACGAGCAGTACTTC
CDR3aa: CASSAGGRFSYEQYF

d_gene: NA
v_gene: TRBV20-1
abundance: NA
j_gene: TRBJ1-2
CDR3nt: TGCAGTGCTAGGGGGGGACTAAGGACAGTCTATGGCTACACCTTC
CDR3aa: CSARGGLRTVYGYTF

d_gene: NA
v_gene: TRBV2
abundance: many
j_gene: TRBJ2-7
CDR3nt: TGTGCCAGCAGTCTTACCGAAAACTACGAGCAGTACTTC
CDR3aa: CASSLTENYEQYF

d_gene: NA
v_gene: TRBV10-3
abundance: few
j_gene: TRBJ1-2
CDR3nt: TGTGCCATCAGTGAAAGGGAAGGACACAACTATGGCTACACCTTC
CDR3aa: CAISEREGHNYGYTF